This TCR beta chain was found in a study of T cell responses to AZD1222 COVID-19 vaccine. The length of the CDR3 is 14 residues. Germline CDR1 SNHLY, CDR2 FYNNEI. V shed 4 bases and J shed 5 bases, with 13 bases lying between them. Libraries were prepared by immunoSEQ multiplex PCR; TCRdb keeps only in-frame clonotypes and omits some of them. The sample shows about 140,000 clones, 70% to 90% of them seen only once. This clone was detected a few times. The genes are TRBV2 and TRBJ2-3; unclear D gene. This material consisted of peripheral blood, taken on day 0 of AZD1222 vaccination. The receptor was derived from an adult in good health. The CDR3 nucleotides read TGTGCCAGCAGTGTTTCTGGAGATAGAGATACGCAGTATTTT. Translation: CASSVSGDRDTQYF.